The clone carrying this T cell receptor (beta chain) appeared a few times. The antigen is undetermined. The data derive from a study of identical twins. Study-wide findings and caveats: A lower insertion count was a feature of abundant cord blood beta clonotypes, with no such feature in memory repertoires. Donors were not followed over many years; analysis was cross-sectional. Out-of-frame alpha sequences that twins shared showed excess low generation probability.

In TCRdb, the 5' RACE reads were re-called with MiXCR into one record per CDR3 protein. This table has some 500,000 distinct CDR3 sequences, more than 9% appearing once. CDR1 is MGHDK and CDR2 is SYGVNS in the germline V gene. V was clipped by 6 bases and J by 6 bases, with 15 bases between them. The CDR3 has 13 residues. A further study also used this sample, focusing on yellow fever vaccine responses in identical twins.

The sample was PBMCs. This chain connects TRBV25-1 to TRBJ2-7, with D unclear. The clonotype comes from a woman in her late teens or twenties in good health. The CDR3 spells CASSDQTWSEQYF. CDR3 DNA sequence: TGTGCCAGCAGCGACCAGACATGGTCCGAGCAGTACTTC.